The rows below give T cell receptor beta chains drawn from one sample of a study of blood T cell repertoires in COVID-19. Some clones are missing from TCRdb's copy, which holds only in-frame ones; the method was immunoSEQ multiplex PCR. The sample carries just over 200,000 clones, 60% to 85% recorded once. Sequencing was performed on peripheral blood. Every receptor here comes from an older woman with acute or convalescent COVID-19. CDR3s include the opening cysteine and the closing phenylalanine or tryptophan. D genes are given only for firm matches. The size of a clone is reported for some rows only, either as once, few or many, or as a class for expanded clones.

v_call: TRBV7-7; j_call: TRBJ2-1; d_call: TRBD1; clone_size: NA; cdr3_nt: TGTGCTAGCAGCCCCGCGCAGGGGGAATCCAATGAGCAGTTCTTC; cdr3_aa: CASSPAQGESNEQFF
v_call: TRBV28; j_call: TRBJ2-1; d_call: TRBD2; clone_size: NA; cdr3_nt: TGTGCCAGCAGTTTGACTAGCGGTATCTCCTACAATGAGCAGTTCTTC; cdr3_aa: CASSLTSGISYNEQFF
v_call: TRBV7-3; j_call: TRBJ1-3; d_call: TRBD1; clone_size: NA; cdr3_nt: TGTGCCAGCAGCTTAGGCAGGGGGCCAGGAAACACCATATATTTT; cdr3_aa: CASSLGRGPGNTIYF
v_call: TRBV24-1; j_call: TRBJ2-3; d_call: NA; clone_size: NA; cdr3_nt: TGTGCCACCAGTGATTTGGGATCTAGCAGCTTAAGCACAGATACGCAGTATTTT; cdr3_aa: CATSDLGSSSLSTDTQYF
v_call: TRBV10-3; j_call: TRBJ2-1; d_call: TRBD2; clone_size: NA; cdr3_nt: TGTGCCATCAGTGATACTAGCGGGAGTTCCTACAATGAGCAGTTCTTC; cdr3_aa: CAISDTSGSSYNEQFF
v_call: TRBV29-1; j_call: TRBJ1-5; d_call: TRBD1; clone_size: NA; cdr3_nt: TGCAGCGTGGGAACAGGGGGTCGCAATCAGCCCCAGCATTTT; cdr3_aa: CSVGTGGRNQPQHF
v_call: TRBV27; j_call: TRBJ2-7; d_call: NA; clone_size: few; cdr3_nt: TGTGCCAGCAGCGTACAGCCAACCTACGAGCAGTACTTC; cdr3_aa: CASSVQPTYEQYF
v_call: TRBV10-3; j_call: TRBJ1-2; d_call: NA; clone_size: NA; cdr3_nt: TGTGCCATCAGTGAGTTCCGAGGTCCGTCTAACTATGGCTACACCTTC; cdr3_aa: CAISEFRGPSNYGYTF
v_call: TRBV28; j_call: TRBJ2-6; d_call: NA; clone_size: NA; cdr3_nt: TGTGCCAGCAGTTTAAACGGCGCGGGGTCTGATGGGGCCAACGTCCTGACTTTC; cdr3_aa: CASSLNGAGSDGANVLTF
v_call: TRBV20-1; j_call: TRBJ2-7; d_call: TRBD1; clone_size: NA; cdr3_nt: TGCAGGGGGGACAGGGGCGACGAGCAGTACTTC; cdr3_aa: CRGDRGDEQYF
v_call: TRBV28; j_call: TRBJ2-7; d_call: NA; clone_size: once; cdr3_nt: TGTGCCAGCAGGACCGACAGGTTAAACTACGAGCAGTACTTC; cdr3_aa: CASRTDRLNYEQYF
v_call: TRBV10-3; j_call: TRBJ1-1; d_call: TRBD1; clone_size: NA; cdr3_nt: TGTGCCATCAGCCCCGGGACAGGTGAAGCTTTCTTT; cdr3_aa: CAISPGTGEAFF
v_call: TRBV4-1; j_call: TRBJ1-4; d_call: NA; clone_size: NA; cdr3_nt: TGCGCCAGCAGCCAAGCAAGGGTAGAGGGTGAAAAACTGTTTTTT; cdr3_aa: CASSQARVEGEKLFF
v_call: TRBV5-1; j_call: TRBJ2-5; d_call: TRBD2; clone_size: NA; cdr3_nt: TGCGCCAGCAGCTTGGCAGCGGGAGGACGATCCCAAGAGACCCAGTACTTC; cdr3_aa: CASSLAAGGRSQETQYF
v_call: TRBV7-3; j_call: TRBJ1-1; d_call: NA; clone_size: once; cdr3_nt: TGTGCCAGCAGCTTGGGACATTCGAACACTGAAGCTTTCTTT; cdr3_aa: CASSLGHSNTEAFF
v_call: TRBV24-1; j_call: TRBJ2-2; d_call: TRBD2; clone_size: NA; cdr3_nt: TGTGCCACCAGTGACCCGGGACTAGCGGGAGGAAACACCGGGGAGCTGTTTTTT; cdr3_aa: CATSDPGLAGGNTGELFF
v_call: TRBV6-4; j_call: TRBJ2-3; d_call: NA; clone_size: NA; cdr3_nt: TGTGCCAGCAGTGCCGGGTTGGGCACAGATACGCAGTATTTT; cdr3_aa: CASSAGLGTDTQYF
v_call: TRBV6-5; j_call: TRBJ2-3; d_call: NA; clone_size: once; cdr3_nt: TGTGCCAGCAGTTACATGGGAGGCGGCACAGATACGCAGTATTTT; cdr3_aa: CASSYMGGGTDTQYF
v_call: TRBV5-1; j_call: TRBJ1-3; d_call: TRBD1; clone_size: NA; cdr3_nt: TGCGCCAGCAGCTTGGCTGGGGACAGCAACTCTGGAAACACCATATATTTT; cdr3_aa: CASSLAGDSNSGNTIYF
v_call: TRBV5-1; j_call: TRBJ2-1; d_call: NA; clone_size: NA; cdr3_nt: TGCGCCAGCAGCTTTGAGATTGAGCAGTTCTTC; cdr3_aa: CASSFEIEQFF
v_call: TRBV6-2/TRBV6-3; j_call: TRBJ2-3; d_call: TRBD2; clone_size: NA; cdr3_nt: TGTGCCAGCAGCCCCATGTCTAGCGGGACGGTTAGCACAGATACGCAGTATTTT; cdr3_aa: CASSPMSSGTVSTDTQYF
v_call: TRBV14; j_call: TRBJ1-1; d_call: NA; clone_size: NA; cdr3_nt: TGTGCCAGCAGCCAAACCCTGGGAGGAACTGAAGCTTTCTTT; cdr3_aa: CASSQTLGGTEAFF
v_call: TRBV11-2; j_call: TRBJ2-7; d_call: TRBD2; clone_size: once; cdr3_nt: TGTGCCAGCAGAGGAGATGGACTAGCGGGGAACTACGAGCAGTACTTC; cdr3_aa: CASRGDGLAGNYEQYF
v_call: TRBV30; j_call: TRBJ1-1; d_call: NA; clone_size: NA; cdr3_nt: TGTGCCTGGAGAGGGGCCAGCCTGAACACTGAAGCTTTCTTT; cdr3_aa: CAWRGASLNTEAFF
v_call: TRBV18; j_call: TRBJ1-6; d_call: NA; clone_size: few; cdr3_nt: TGTGCCAGCTCACCAGAGGTGGCCAGCCCTTCACCCCTCCACTTT; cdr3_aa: CASSPEVASPSPLHF
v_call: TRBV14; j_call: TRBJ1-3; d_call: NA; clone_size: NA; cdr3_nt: TGTGCCAGCAGCCCAAAAGGGGGTCGAAACACCATATATTTT; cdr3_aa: CASSPKGGRNTIYF
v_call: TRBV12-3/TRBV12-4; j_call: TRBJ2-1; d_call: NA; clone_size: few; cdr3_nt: TGTGCCAGCAGTTCCGACCTACTAAGGGGGCAGTTCTTC; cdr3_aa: CASSSDLLRGQFF
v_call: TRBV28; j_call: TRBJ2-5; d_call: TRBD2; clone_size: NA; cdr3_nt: TGTGCCAGCAGTTTCGGACTAGCGGAGACCCAGTACTTC; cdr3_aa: CASSFGLAETQYF
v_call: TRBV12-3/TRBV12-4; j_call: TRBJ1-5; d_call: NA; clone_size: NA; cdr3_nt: TGTGCCAGCAGTTTTACTGATCAGCCCCAGCATTTT; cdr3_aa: CASSFTDQPQHF
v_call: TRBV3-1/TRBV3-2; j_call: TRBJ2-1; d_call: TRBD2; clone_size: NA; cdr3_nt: TGTGCCAGCAGCCAGCGGGAGGGCCTCTATGAGCAGTTCTTC; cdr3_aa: CASSQREGLYEQFF
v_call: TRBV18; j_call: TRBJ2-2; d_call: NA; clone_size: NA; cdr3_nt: TGTGCCAGCTCACCGGGCAGGGCGAACACCGGGGAGCTGTTTTTT; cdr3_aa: CASSPGRANTGELFF
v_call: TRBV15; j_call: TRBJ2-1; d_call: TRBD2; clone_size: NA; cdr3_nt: TGTGCCACCAGCACGGGACTAGCGGGCTCCCGCTCCTACAATGAGCAGTTCTTC; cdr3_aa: CATSTGLAGSRSYNEQFF
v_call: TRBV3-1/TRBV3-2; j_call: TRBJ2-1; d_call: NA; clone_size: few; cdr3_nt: TGTGCCAGCAGAGACGTGGGGCAGGGGACGGCTGAGCAGTTCTTC; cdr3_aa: CASRDVGQGTAEQFF
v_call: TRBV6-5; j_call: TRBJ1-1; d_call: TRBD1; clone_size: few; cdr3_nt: TGTGCCAGCAATAGGGACAGTTCGAACACTGAAGCTTTCTTT; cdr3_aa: CASNRDSSNTEAFF
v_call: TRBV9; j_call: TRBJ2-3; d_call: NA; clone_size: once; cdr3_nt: TGTGCCAGCAGCATACAAGTCACAGATACGCAGTATTTT; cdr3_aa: CASSIQVTDTQYF
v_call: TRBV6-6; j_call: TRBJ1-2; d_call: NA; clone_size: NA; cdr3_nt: TGTGCCAGCAGTTACTCTGTCGTTGTCTCTAACTATGGCTACACCTTC; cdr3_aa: CASSYSVVVSNYGYTF
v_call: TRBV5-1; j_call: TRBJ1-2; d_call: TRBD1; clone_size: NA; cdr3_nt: TGCGCCAGCAGTAGCCAGGGGGCTGATGGCTACACCTTC; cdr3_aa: CASSSQGADGYTF